The clone carrying this TCR beta chain was recorded only once. V shed 0 bases and J 0 bases; nucleotides not matched to a gene: 16. CDR1 KGHSH and CDR2 LQKENI come from the germline V gene. This CDR3 has 21 residues. These data are taken from a study of shared T cell receptors in the human thymus. Data came from immunoSEQ multiplex PCR; TCRdb stores just in-frame clones and leaves some out. The sample carries 650,000 to 950,000 clones, approximately 83% recorded once. The sample was also reused in another study, on human thymus T cells.

This TCR came from a girl under three years old with a congenital heart defect. Specimen: thymocytes. The chain joins TRBV18 to TRBJ1-5; TRBD1 agrees at 8 bases. In DNA, the CDR3 is TGTGCCAGCTCACCACCGAAAAAGCCGGGACAGGATCTTTATAGCAATCAGCCCCAGCATTTT. This gives the protein CASSPPKKPGQDLYSNQPQHF. The full variable domain, with the rest looked up from reference TRBV18 and TRBJ1-5, is NAGVMQNPRHLVRRRGQEARLRCSPMKGHSHVYWYRQLPEEGLKFMVYLQKENIIDESGMPKERFSAEFPKEGPSILRIQQVVRGDSAAYFCASSPPKKPGQDLYSNQPQHFGDGTRLSIL.